These 8 T cell receptor beta chains came from one sample sequenced in a study of cytomegalovirus exposure and HLA in healthy donors. The primer mix had 60 Vbeta and 13 Jbeta primers. Here immunoSEQ multiplex PCR was the method, and the copy in TCRdb shows in-frame clones only, minus some. Of 150,000 to 200,000 clones listed, approximately 85% are singletons. Sequenced: PBMCs. These receptors were obtained from a man younger than 35 in good health and CMV-seronegative.

The chain employs TRBV27 and TRBJ2-7; possible D gene TRBD1, 6 bases. V lost 5 bases to trimming and J lost 1 base, with 15 bases between them. Germline loops: CDR1 MNHEY, CDR2 SMNVEV (reference sequence). CDR3 length: 15 amino acids. The CDR3 DNA sequence: TGTGCCAGCAGTCCAGACAGGCTCCGTTCCTACGAGCAGTACTTC. This encodes CASSPDRLRSYEQYF.

The rearrangement joins TRBV19 to TRBJ2-3; possible D gene TRBD1, 5 bases. Germline lookup yields CDR1 LNHDA and CDR2 SQIVND (reference sequence). V lost 6 bases and J 2 bases, leaving 9 bases between the germline ends. The CDR3 has 13 amino acids. CDR3 sequence reads: CASSPGITDTQYF. The CDR3 region has the DNA TGTGCCAGTAGCCCAGGGATCACAGATACGCAGTATTTT. Based on the CDR3 plus reference TRBV19 and TRBJ2-3, the full variable domain is DGGITQSPKYLFRKEGQNVTLSCEQNLNHDAMYWYRQDPGQGLRLIYYSQIVNDFQKGDIAEGYSVSREKKESFPLTVTSAQKNPTAFYLCASSPGITDTQYFGPGTRLTVL.

The chain recombines TRBV19 with TRBJ2-3, with D tentatively TRBD2 (6 bases). Trimming cost V 3 bases and J 5 bases, with 21 bases left between them. Germline CDR1 is LNHDA and CDR2 is SQIVND (reference sequence). This CDR3 spans 17 amino acids. The CDR3 nucleotides are TGTGCCAGTAGTATGGGGGGAGGCGCTGCCCGGGGAGATACGCAGTATTTT. Translating gives CASSMGGGAARGDTQYF.

This rearrangement joins TRBV19 to TRBJ2-2; 8 positions match TRBD2. Germline trimming cut 5 bases from V and 5 bases from J; bases unmatched to any gene: 7. Germline V CDR1 and CDR2: LNHDA, SQIVND (reference sequence). This CDR3 is built from 15 residues. The CDR3 nucleotides read TGTGCCAGTAGTCCCGGGGGGGGCTCTACCGGGGAGCTGTTTTTT. As protein: CASSPGGGSTGELFF.

V gene TRBV30 combines with J gene TRBJ2-3, with D tentatively TRBD2 (5 bases). This CDR3 spans 13 amino acids. Germline CDR1 GTSNPN, CDR2 SVGIG (reference sequence). Trimming removed 4 bases at V and 5 bases at J, with 13 bases between. The DNA of the CDR3 is TGTGCCTGGACAGAAGGGAGCGAAGATACGCAGTATTTT. This translates into CAWTEGSEDTQYF. Full variable domain (rest looked up from reference TRBV30 and TRBJ2-3): SQTIHQWPATLVQPVGSPLSLECTVEGTSNPNLYWYRQAAGRGLQLLFYSVGIGQISSEVPQNLSASRPQDRQFILSSKKLLLSDSGFYLCAWTEGSEDTQYFGPGTRLTVL.

V gene TRBV7-9 combines with J gene TRBJ1-1; TRBD1 agrees at 8 bases. Trimming at V came to 4 bases and at J to 8 bases, leaving 12 bases not matched to a gene. CDR1 is SEHNR, CDR2 FQNEAQ, per germline (reference sequence). CDR3 size: 15 residues. CDR3 bases: TGTGCCAGCAGCTCCTCCTCAGGGGGCGAGGGCGAAGCTTTCTTT. Translating it yields CASSSSSGGEGEAFF.

CDR3 bases: TGTGCTAGTGGTTTAGTAGTTCCTGAGCAGTTCTTC. Its translation: CASGLVVPEQFF. The V gene is TRBV12-5, the J gene TRBJ2-1; D is unclear. From germline, CDR1 is LGHNT and CDR2 FRNRAP. Trimming pared 3 bases from V and 9 bases from J, leaving 9 bases between. The CDR3 is 12 amino acids.

The genes are TRBV10-1 and TRBJ2-5, with a possible D match to TRBD2 (6 bases). Trimming cost V 6 bases and J 4 bases, with 15 bases left between them. The germline gives CDR1 WNHNN, CDR2 SYGVQD (reference sequence). The CDR3 covers 14 residues. The CDR3 spells CASSEGTSRETQYF. CDR3 in DNA: TGCGCCAGCAGCGAGGGGACTTCAAGAGAGACCCAGTACTTC.